This record concerns one T cell receptor (beta chain) sequence. Its matching antigen is unknown. An end of the junction does not agree with germline; a read error may underlie this. The library came from three nested PCR rounds adapted from ARM-PCR protocols. TCRdb analysed the multiplex PCR reads with MiXCR anew, one entry per CDR3 protein. The sample has more than 85,000 distinct CDR3 sequences; approximately 87% are singletons. RNA was extracted from bulk tissue without any cell sorting. The data were taken from a study of tumor and adjacent non-tumor tissue in lung cancer. This CDR3 has 19 residues. CDR1 and CDR2 (germline): MGHRA, YSYEKL. Study-wide results and limits: Patients with more diverse tumor TCRs had worse survival.

This clonotype was sampled from a man aged 70 or older with non-small cell lung cancer. The chain links TRBV4-1 to TRBJ1-2, with a tentative D call TRBD1 (5 bases). The sample consisted of lung tumor tissue. CDR3 sequence (DNA): TGCGCCAGCAGTCAAGATCCAAGGGGTGCGCCATCCATCGGCTATGGCTACACCTTC. It is translated as CASSQDPRGAPSIGYGYTF.